This T cell receptor beta chain stems from a study of cytomegalovirus exposure and HLA in healthy donors. Whole-study results and caveats: Accurate prediction of HLA-A and HLA-B alleles (for most subjects) was reportedly achieved from TCR beta sequences. Researchers reported that a few CMV-associated chains were confirmed in vitro as CMV antigen-specific. Donors belonging to an Asian-associated ancestry cluster reportedly showed fewer N-insertions in productive TCRs than the approximately 690-donor mean, according to what a later analysis found.

The study sampled nominally healthy donors, though unrecorded immune exposures were likely. The PCR had 60 Vbeta and 13 Jbeta primers. The method was immunoSEQ multiplex PCR; TCRdb's version includes in-frame clones alone and lacks a portion of them. The sample has 100,000 to 150,000 clones, roughly a tenth seen once. This clone was detected only a few times. The target antigen is unknown. This TCR came from a woman aged 18-30 years in good health and CMV-seropositive. Sample: PBMCs.

The CDR3 DNA is TGTGCCAGTAGTCCGTCGACAGGGGGCGAATGGCAGCCCCAGCATTTT. As protein: CASSPSTGGEWQPQHF. This rearrangement joins TRBV19 to TRBJ1-5; 10 positions agree with TRBD1. Unmatched junction bases numbered 11, after V lost 5 bases and J lost 7 bases. Per germline, CDR1 LNHDA and CDR2 SQIVND (reference sequence). The CDR3 length is 16 residues.